This TCR beta chain was observed in a study of T-cell reconstitution after alpha-beta-depleted transplantation in children. Study conclusions and caveats: Most T-cell counts and diversity one year after the transplant came from T cells that were newly produced.

The CDR3 length is 17 residues. J lost 0 bases, V lost 0 bases, and 6 bases had no gene match. Germline V gives CDR1 SGDLS, CDR2 YYNGEE. This clonotype was seen at least ten times. Its antigen is unknown. TCRbeta library construction was performed incorporating unique molecular identifiers. Each CDR3 protein gets one entry after TCRdb re-called the PCR reads with MiXCR. The repertoire holds 280,000 or so distinct CDR3 sequences, with under 14% as singletons. This chain joins TRBV9 and TRBJ2-1, with 7 bases that match TRBD2. Sequencing was performed on peripheral blood, taken 180 days after TCRalphabeta/CD19-depleted stem cell transplant. The TCR originated in a male patient aged 2 to 10 who had a stem cell transplant for chronic granulomatous disease, so the T cells may come from the graft donor. The CDR3 nucleotides read TGTGCCAGCAGCGTAGCTCTAGAGCGGGGCTCCTACAATGAGCAGTTCTTC. Its protein is CASSVALERGSYNEQFF.